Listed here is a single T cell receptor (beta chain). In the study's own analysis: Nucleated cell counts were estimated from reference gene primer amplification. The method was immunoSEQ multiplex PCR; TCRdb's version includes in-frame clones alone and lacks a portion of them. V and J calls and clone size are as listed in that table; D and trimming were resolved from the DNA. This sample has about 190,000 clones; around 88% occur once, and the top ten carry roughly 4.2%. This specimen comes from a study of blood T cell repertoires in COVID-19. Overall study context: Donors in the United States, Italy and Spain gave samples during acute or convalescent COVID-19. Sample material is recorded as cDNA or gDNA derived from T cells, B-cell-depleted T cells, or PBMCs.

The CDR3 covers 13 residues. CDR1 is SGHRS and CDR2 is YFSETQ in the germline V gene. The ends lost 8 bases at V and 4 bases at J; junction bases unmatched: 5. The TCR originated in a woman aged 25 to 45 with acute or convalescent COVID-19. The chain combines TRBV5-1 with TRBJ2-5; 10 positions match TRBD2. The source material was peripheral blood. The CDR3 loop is CASHTSGAETQYF. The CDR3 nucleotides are TGCGCCAGTCACACTAGCGGGGCAGAGACCCAGTACTTC.